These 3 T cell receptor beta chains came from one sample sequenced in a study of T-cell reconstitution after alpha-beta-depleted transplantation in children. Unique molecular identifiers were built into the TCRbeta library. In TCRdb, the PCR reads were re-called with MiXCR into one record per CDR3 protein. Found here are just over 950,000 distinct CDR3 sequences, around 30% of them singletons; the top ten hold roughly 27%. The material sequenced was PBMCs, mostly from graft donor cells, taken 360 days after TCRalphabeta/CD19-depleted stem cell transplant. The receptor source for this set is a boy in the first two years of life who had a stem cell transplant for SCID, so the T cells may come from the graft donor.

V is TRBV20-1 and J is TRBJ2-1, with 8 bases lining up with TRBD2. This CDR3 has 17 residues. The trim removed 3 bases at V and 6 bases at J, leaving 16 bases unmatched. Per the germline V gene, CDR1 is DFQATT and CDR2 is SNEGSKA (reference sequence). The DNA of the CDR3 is TGCAGTGCTAGTAGCGCAGCGGGGGCCGATATAGGCAATGAGCAGTTCTTC. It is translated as CSASSAAGADIGNEQFF.

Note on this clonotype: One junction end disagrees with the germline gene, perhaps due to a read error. CDR3 residues: CCANDYSGGRGTDTQYF. As DNA, the CDR3 is TGCTGTGCCAACGATTACAGCGGGGGGCGAGGTACAGATACGCAGTATTTT. The rearrangement uses TRBV20-1 and TRBJ2-3, with 9 positions matching TRBD2. CDR1 is DFQATT and CDR2 is SNEGSKA in the germline V gene (reference sequence). The CDR3 consists of 17 residues.

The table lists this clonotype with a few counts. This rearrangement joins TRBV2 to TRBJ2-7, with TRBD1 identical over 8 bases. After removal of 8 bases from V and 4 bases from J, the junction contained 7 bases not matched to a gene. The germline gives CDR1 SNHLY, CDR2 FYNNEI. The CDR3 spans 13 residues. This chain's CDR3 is CASAPQGGYEQYF. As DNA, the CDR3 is TGTGCCAGCGCACCACAGGGGGGATACGAGCAGTACTTC.